This entry is about one TCR beta chain. Its antigen is not known. The table came from immunoSEQ multiplex PCR; TCRdb's copy has only in-frame clones and leaves some out. The table includes 200,000 to 250,000 clones, around nine tenths detected once. This specimen comes from a study of cytomegalovirus exposure and HLA in healthy donors. Study conclusions and caveats: Rare sequences made up most TCRs, while some public TCRs were found in many donors.

Among the roughly 110 subjects of the validation cohort, separate from the approximately 670-subject first cohort, were the donors. Germline V gives CDR1 SSHAT, CDR2 FNYEAQ (reference sequence). The CDR3 consists of 14 residues. J gave up 2 bases and V 4 bases, and 4 bases lay outside the gene matches. Sequencing used PBMCs. The chain carries TRBV7-7 and TRBJ2-7; the match to TRBD1 covers 8 bases. The receptor was derived from a young woman in good health and CMV-seronegative. CDR3 loop: CASSSGGPTYEQYF. The CDR3 DNA follows: TGTGCCAGCAGCTCAGGGGGCCCGACCTACGAGCAGTACTTC.